This T cell receptor (beta chain) emerged from a study of cytomegalovirus exposure and HLA in healthy donors. Looking at the study overall: An earlier analysis identified 120 million or so unique TCR beta sequences in about 200 million T cells. Early on, a data release was issued that held about 85 million unique TCRs from HLA-typed donors.

Amplification used 60 Vbeta primers and 13 Jbeta primers. Assay: immunoSEQ multiplex PCR; the TCRdb copy retains only in-frame clones and omits some. This table holds roughly 150,000 clones, just over 75% found once. Samples came from healthy bone marrow donors. Whole-study results and caveats: Within the data, a cluster of highly shared sequence variants was likely a sequencing artifact.

This clone was counted only a few times. What it binds is unknown. The clonotype was recovered from a woman in her thirties or forties in good health and CMV-seronegative. Sequenced: PBMCs.

The CDR3 DNA sequence: TGTGCCATCAGTGGGGGCACAGGTCTAGGGCAGCCCCAGCATTTT. Its translation: CAISGGTGLGQPQHF. J is TRBJ1-5 and V is TRBV10-3; D might be TRBD1 (5 bases). The CDR3 covers 15 residues. Germline V gene lookup returns CDR1 ENHRY and CDR2 SYGVKD. V was pared by 4 bases and J by 7 bases, with 17 bases between.